These 20 T cell receptor beta chains were all obtained from the same sample, sequenced in a study of T cells after yellow fever vaccination. Each CDR3 protein is one row after TCRdb ran MiXCR on the 5' RACE reads. Here the sample spans 300,000 to 400,000 distinct CDR3 sequences, 8.7% being singletons. Sequenced material: PBMCs, taken on the day of the first yellow fever vaccination. Source of these receptors: a man between 18 and 35 years old who received the YFV17D yellow fever vaccine.

This clonotype was recorded at least ten times. CDR3 sequence reads: CASSLGQHQPQHF. Written as DNA, the CDR3 is TGCGCCAGCAGCTTGGGACAGCATCAGCCCCAGCATTTT. The chain combines TRBV5-1 with TRBJ1-5; D possibly corresponds to TRBD1 (5 bases). Per germline, CDR1 SGHRS and CDR2 YFSETQ. The length of the CDR3 is 13 residues. V lost 0 bases, J lost 5 bases, and 6 bases lay in between. Combining the CDR3 with reference TRBV5-1 and TRBJ1-5 gives the whole variable domain KAGVTQTPRYLIKTRGQQVTLSCSPISGHRSVSWYQQTPGQGLQFLFEYFSETQRNKGNFPGRFSGRQFSNSRSEMNVSTLELGDSALYLCASSLGQHQPQHFGDGTRLSIL.

In this sample, this clonotype turned up many times. The chain employs TRBV7-6 and TRBJ1-1, with D unresolved. Germline V gene data show CDR1 as SGHVS and CDR2 as FNYEAQ. The CDR3 consists of 13 residues. V shed 8 bases and J shed 1 base, with 11 bases lying between them. The CDR3 is CASRGPTNTEAFF. The CDR3 DNA reads as TGTGCCAGCCGCGGGCCTACGAACACTGAAGCTTTCTTT.

The chain links TRBV5-1 to TRBJ2-5; D not certain. Trimming took 3 bases from V and 4 from J, leaving 13 bases between them. The CDR3 is 14 amino acids. Germline V gene lookup returns CDR1 SGHRS and CDR2 YFSETQ. The CDR3 sequence is CASSSLQALETQYF. The CDR3 DNA follows: TGCGCCAGCAGCTCCCTCCAGGCGTTAGAGACCCAGTACTTC.

This clonotype was counted only a few times. The chain recombines TRBV5-5 with TRBJ1-1, with a tentative D call TRBD1 (5 bases). The CDR3 covers 14 residues. The germline V gene encodes CDR1 SGHKS and CDR2 YYEKEE (reference sequence). V was cut by 6 bases and J by 3 bases, with 15 bases left in between. CDR3 residues: CASTNGGWDTEAFF. CDR3 sequence (DNA): TGTGCCAGCACGAACGGGGGATGGGACACTGAAGCTTTCTTT.

The sample holds many counts of this clonotype. The chain combines TRBV5-1 with TRBJ2-4; perhaps TRBD2 as D (5 bases). Germline assignment: CDR1 SGHRS and CDR2 YFSETQ. V was cut by 0 bases and J by 4 bases, with 8 bases left in between. The CDR3 has 14 amino acids. CDR3 loop: CASSLAGDKNIQYF. The CDR3 DNA reads TGCGCCAGCAGCTTGGCCGGGGATAAAAACATTCAGTACTTC.

This clonotype was seen only a few times. The chain employs TRBV6-2 or TRBV6-3 and TRBJ2-2; no definite D call. CDR3 length equals 14 residues. Trimming shortened V by 2 bases and J by 1 base, and 5 bases separated the two germline ends. Germline-derived CDR1 and CDR2 are MNHEY and SVGEGT. The CDR3 protein is CASSYDGNTGELFF. CDR3 DNA: TGTGCCAGCAGTTACGACGGGAACACCGGGGAGCTGTTTTTT.

The chain carries TRBV10-3 and TRBJ1-2; D gene uncertain. Germline V gene data show CDR1 as ENHRY and CDR2 as SYGVKD. Trimming cost V 6 bases and J 7 bases, with 15 bases left between them. The CDR3 consists of 13 residues. CDR3 nucleotide sequence: TGTGCCATCAGCTCCGGGCACCTCTGTGGCTACACCTTC. Its translation: CAISSGHLCGYTF.

The rearrangement joins TRBV11-2 to TRBJ1-1, with 8 bases identical to TRBD1. The CDR3 is 15 amino acids. The junction had 7 bases not matched to a gene; V was cut back by 5 bases and J by 2 bases. The germline V gene encodes CDR1 SGHAT and CDR2 FQNNGV. CDR3 amino acids: CASSPRGQVNTEAFF. The CDR3 DNA sequence: TGTGCCAGCAGCCCTAGGGGACAGGTAAACACTGAAGCTTTCTTT.

V gene TRBV5-1 combines with J gene TRBJ2-5; 8 bases are shared with TRBD2. Germline trimming cut 4 bases from V and 5 bases from J; bases unmatched to any gene: 16. In germline, CDR1 is SGHRS, CDR2 YFSETQ. The CDR3 is made up of 17 amino acids. CDR3 nucleotide sequence: TGCGCCAGCAGCATGGCAATAGCGGGGCCCCAGTGGGAGACCCAGTACTTC. It yields the protein CASSMAIAGPQWETQYF.

This clonotype was counted a few times. The chain carries TRBV20-1 and TRBJ1-1; 7 nucleotides line up with TRBD1. The CDR3 extends over 11 amino acids. From germline, CDR1 is DFQATT and CDR2 SNEGSKA (reference sequence). The junction had 6 bases not matched to a gene; V was cut back by 3 bases and J by 11 bases. Here the CDR3 DNA reads TGCAGTGCTAGGATAGACAGGGTGGCTTTCTTT. The encoded protein is CSARIDRVAFF.

This clonotype came up a few times. The V gene is TRBV6-1, the J gene TRBJ1-4, with D possibly matching TRBD1 (6 bases). V lost 6 bases, J lost 15 bases, and 23 bases lay in between. The CDR3 totals 14 residues. Germline V gene data show CDR1 as MNHNS and CDR2 as SASEGT. The CDR3 protein is CASSNYRALRLVFF. The DNA for the CDR3 is TGTGCCAGCAGCAATTACAGGGCCCTTAGATTGGTGTTTTTT.

This clonotype was detected many times. The V gene is TRBV20-1, the J gene TRBJ2-6; no firm D call. The V end was cut by 6 bases, the J end by 0 bases, with 9 bases between. Germline V gene lookup returns CDR1 DFQATT and CDR2 SNEGSKA (reference sequence). This CDR3 has 14 amino acids. In nucleotides, the CDR3 is TGCAGTGCCCCAGAGACCTCTGGGGCCAACGTCCTGACTTTC. Protein: CSAPETSGANVLTF.

V gene TRBV29-1 combines with J gene TRBJ2-7, with 8 bases fitting TRBD1. The CDR3 has 12 residues. V dropped 6 bases and J dropped 3; count of bases not matched to a gene: 4. The germline gives CDR1 SQVTM, CDR2 ANQGSEA. CDR3 sequence: CSVSDRVYEQYF. CDR3 bases: TGCAGCGTCTCGGACAGGGTCTACGAGCAGTACTTC.

This clonotype has at least ten counts. The chain couples TRBV5-1 to TRBJ1-2; D uncertain. The germline gives CDR1 SGHRS, CDR2 YFSETQ. The CDR3 covers 13 residues. Between the trimmed V and J ends, which lost 0 bases and 4 bases, there was a span of 7 bases. This CDR3 is CASSLEGFYGYTF. The CDR3 DNA reads as TGCGCCAGCAGCTTGGAAGGCTTCTATGGCTACACCTTC.

This clonotype was picked up a small number of times. The chain recombines TRBV20-1 with TRBJ2-3, with unresolved D. The germline V gene has CDR1 DFQATT and CDR2 SNEGSKA (reference sequence). Trimming took 0 bases from V and 0 from J, leaving 7 bases between them. The CDR3 totals 14 residues. The CDR3 bases are TGCAGTGCTAGAGATCAAAGAAGCACAGATACGCAGTATTTT. Translation gives CSARDQRSTDTQYF.

Only a few counts were recorded for this clonotype. The chain couples TRBV4-1 to TRBJ1-3, with D hard to call. CDR1 and CDR2 from the germline V gene are MGHRA and YSYEKL. The CDR3 contains 19 residues. V was trimmed by 0 bases and J by 0 bases, leaving 18 bases between them. CDR3 region: CASSQEAGGVAVSGNTIYF. The CDR3 nucleotides are TGCGCCAGCAGCCAAGAAGCAGGTGGGGTTGCAGTCTCTGGAAACACCATATATTTT.

This clonotype has only a few counts. The chain combines TRBV7-8 with TRBJ2-5, with D unresolved. Trimming stripped 4 bases from V and 5 bases from J, with 8 bases between. The length of the CDR3 is 12 residues. Germline values: CDR1 SGHVS, CDR2 FQNEAQ. The CDR3 reads CASSSGWETQYF. CDR3 sequence (DNA): TGTGCCAGCAGCTCTGGCTGGGAGACCCAGTACTTC.

This clonotype was seen a handful of times. This rearrangement joins TRBV5-6 to TRBJ2-1; D gene unclear. Trimming removed 0 bases at V and 4 bases at J, with 11 bases between. CDR3 size: 15 residues. Germline V gene lookup returns CDR1 SGHDT and CDR2 YYEEEE. CDR3 sequence: CASSLGASTYNEQFF. The CDR3 coding sequence is TGTGCCAGCAGCTTGGGGGCGAGCACTTACAATGAGCAGTTCTTC.

As regards this clonotype: Germline is not matched at one junction end, which may reflect a read error. The chain couples TRBV4-3 to TRBJ2-5; a weak D match, TRBD2 (5 bases). Germline V gene sequence: CDR1 LGHNA, CDR2 YSLEER. CDR3 size: 13 residues. The CDR3 reads CASSGPKGETRYF. In DNA, the CDR3 is TGCGCCAGCAGCGGACCCAAGGGAGAGACCCGGTACTTC.

This clonotype has ten or more counts. The CDR3 DNA reads as TGTGCCAGTAGTATGAGGGGCAGTACCTACGAGCAGTACTTC. Translating gives CASSMRGSTYEQYF. This rearrangement joins TRBV19 to TRBJ2-7; D is tentatively TRBD1 or TRBD2 (5 bases each). This CDR3 is built from 14 residues. The germline gives CDR1 LNHDA, CDR2 SQIVND (reference sequence). V lost 3 bases and J 2 bases, leaving 11 bases between the germline ends.